This TCR beta chain was found in a study of early T cells in non-severe SARS-CoV-2 infection. Study-level information: Sequencing of bulk RNA from unsorted whole blood was done, without chain pairing.

A note on this clonotype: Its antigen is not known.

The TCR library protocol was used to attach unique molecular identifiers. These identifiers were attached to individual cDNA molecules. One entry per CDR3 protein, called by TCRdb with MiXCR from the 5' RACE reads. The profile shows about 73,000 distinct CDR3 sequences, roughly 15% of them singletons. The study's findings and limits: The matching step, a VDJdb search, favored anti-spike CD8 responses and missed private and CD4 specificities.

The receptor was isolated from an adult who was a healthcare worker with PCR-confirmed SARS-CoV-2 infection or an uninfected control (not recorded which). Sequenced material: whole blood.

Written as DNA, the CDR3 is TGCAGCGTTGCCCCCGGGGGGGAGAACGAGCAGTACTTC. The encoded protein is CSVAPGGENEQYF. This chain uses TRBV29-1 with TRBJ2-7, with 8 bases aligning to TRBD2. Trimming removed 4 bases from V and 5 bases from J; junction bases left unmatched: 7. Germline V gene lookup returns CDR1 SQVTM and CDR2 ANQGSEA. This CDR3 has 13 amino acids.